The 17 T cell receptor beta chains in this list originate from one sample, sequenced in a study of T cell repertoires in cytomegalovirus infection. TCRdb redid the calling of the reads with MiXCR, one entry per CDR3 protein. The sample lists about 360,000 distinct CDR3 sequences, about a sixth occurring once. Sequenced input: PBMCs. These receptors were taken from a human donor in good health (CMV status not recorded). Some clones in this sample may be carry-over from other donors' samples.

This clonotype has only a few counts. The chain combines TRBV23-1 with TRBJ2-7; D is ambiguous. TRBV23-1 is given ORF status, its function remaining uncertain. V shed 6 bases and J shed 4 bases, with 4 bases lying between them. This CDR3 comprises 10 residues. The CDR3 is CASSRYEQYF. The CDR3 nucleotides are TGCGCCAGCAGCAGATACGAGCAGTACTTC.

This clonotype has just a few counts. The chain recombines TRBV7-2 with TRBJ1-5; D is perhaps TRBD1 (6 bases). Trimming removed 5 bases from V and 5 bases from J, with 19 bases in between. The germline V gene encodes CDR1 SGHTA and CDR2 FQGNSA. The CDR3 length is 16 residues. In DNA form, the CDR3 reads TGTGCCAGCAGCCGGAGGGGGTCCCCGGCGGATCAGCCCCAGCATTTT. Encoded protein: CASSRRGSPADQPQHF.

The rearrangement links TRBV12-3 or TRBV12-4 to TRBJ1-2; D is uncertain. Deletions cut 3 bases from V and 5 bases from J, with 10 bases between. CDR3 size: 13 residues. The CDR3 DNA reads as TGTGCCAGCAGTTTGGGATCCGATTATGGCTACACCTTC. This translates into CASSLGSDYGYTF.

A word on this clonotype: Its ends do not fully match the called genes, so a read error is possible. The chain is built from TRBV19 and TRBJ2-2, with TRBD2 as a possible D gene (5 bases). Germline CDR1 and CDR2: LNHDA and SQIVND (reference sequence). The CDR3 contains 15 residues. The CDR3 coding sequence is TGTGCCAGTCGTTCGGCAGATACGAACACCGGGGAGCCGTTTTTT. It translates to CASRSADTNTGEPFF.

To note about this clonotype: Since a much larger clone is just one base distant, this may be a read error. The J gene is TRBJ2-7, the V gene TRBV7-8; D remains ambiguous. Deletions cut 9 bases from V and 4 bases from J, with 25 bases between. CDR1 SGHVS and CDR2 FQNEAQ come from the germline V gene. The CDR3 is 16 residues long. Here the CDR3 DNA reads TGTGCCAGGAGCCCCAGGAGAGAGCTAGGCCGTTACGAGCAGTACTTC. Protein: CARSPRRELGRYEQYF.

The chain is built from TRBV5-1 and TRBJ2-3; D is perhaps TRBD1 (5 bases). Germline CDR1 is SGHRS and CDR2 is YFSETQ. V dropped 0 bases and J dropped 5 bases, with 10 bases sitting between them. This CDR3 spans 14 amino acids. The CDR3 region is CASSLESQGDTQYF. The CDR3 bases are TGCGCCAGCAGCTTGGAGTCCCAGGGAGATACGCAGTATTTT.

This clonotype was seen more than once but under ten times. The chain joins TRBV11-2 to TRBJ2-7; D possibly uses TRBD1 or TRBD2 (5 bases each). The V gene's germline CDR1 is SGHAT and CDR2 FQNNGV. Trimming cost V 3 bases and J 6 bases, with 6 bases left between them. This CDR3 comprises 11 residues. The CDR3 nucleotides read TGTGCCAGCAGCTTTGGGACCGAGCAGTACTTC. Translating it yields CASSFGTEQYF. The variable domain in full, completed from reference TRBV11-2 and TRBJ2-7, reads EAGVAQSPRYKIIEKRQSVAFWCNPISGHATLYWYQQILGQGPKLLIQFQNNGVVDDSQLPKDRFSAERLKGVDSTLKIQPAKLEDSAVYLCASSFGTEQYFGPGTRLTVT.

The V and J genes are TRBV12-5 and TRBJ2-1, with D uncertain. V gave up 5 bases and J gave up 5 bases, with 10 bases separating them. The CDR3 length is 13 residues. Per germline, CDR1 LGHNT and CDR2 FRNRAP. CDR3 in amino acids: CASGPPLDNEQFF. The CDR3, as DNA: TGTGCTAGTGGTCCCCCACTGGACAATGAGCAGTTCTTC.

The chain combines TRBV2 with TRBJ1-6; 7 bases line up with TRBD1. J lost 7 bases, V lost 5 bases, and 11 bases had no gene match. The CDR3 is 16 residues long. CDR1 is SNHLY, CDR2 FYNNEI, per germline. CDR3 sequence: CASSQNQDRFNSPLHF. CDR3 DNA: TGTGCCAGCAGTCAAAACCAGGACAGGTTCAATTCACCCCTCCACTTT. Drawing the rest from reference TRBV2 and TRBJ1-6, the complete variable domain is EPEVTQTPSHQVTQMGQEVILRCVPISNHLYFYWYRQILGQKVEFLVSFYNNEISEKSEIFDDQFSVERPDGSNFTLKIRSTKLEDSAMYFCASSQNQDRFNSPLHFGNGTRLTVT.

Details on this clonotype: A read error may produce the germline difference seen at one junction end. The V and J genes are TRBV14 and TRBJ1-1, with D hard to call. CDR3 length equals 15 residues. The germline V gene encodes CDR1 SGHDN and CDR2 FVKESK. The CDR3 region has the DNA TGTGCCAGCAGCCAAAACCTAGTGAAGGTCACTGAAGATTTCTTT. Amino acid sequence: CASSQNLVKVTEDFF.

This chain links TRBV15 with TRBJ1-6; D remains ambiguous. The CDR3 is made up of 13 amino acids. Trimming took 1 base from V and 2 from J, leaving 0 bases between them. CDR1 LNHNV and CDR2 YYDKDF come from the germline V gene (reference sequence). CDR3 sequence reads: CATSRAYNSPLHF. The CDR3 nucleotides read TGTGCCACCAGCAGAGCCTATAATTCACCCCTCCACTTT.

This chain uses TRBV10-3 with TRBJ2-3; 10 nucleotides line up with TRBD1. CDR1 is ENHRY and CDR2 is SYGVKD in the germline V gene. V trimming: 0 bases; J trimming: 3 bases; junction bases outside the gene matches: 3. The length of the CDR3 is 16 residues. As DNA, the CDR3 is TGTGCCATCAGTGAGTCACCGGGACAGGGGACAGATACGCAGTATTTT. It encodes CAISESPGQGTDTQYF.

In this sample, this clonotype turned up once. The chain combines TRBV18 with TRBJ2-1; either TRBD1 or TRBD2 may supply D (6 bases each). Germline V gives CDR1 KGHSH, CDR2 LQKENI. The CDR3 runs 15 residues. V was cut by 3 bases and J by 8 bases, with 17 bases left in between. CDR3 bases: TGTGCCAGCTCACCGAGTAGGGGGGTTGTCGATGAGCAGTTCTTC. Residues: CASSPSRGVVDEQFF. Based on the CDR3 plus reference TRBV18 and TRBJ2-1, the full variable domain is NAGVMQNPRHLVRRRGQEARLRCSPMKGHSHVYWYRQLPEEGLKFMVYLQKENIIDESGMPKERFSAEFPKEGPSILRIQQVVRGDSAAYFCASSPSRGVVDEQFFGPGTRLTVL.

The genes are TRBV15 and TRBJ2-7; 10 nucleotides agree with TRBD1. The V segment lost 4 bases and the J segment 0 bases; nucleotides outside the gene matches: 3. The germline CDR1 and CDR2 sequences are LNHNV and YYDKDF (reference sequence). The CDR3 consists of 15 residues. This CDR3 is CATSTRTGGSYEQYF. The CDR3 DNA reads TGTGCCACCAGCACCAGGACAGGGGGCTCCTACGAGCAGTACTTC. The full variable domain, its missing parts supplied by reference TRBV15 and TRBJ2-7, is DAMVIQNPRYQVTQFGKPVTLSCSQTLNHNVMYWYQQKSSQAPKLLFHYYDKDFNNEADTPDNFQSRRPNTSFCFLDIRSPGLGDTAMYLCATSTRTGGSYEQYFGPGTRLTVT.

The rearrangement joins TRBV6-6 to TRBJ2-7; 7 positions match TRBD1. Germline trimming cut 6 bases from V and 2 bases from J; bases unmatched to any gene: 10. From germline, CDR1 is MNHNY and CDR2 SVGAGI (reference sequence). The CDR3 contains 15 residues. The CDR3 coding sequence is TGTGCCAGCAGCCGTCGCCGGACAGGAACCTACGAGCAGTACTTC. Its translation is CASSRRRTGTYEQYF.

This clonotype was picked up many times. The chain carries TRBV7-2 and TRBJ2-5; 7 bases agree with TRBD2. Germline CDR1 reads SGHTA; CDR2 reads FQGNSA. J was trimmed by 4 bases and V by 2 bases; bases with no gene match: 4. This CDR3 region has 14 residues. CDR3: CASSLLRGGETQYF. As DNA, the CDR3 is TGTGCCAGCAGCTTACTTCGCGGGGGAGAGACCCAGTACTTC.

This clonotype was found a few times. CDR3 in amino acids: CASSLIAGENEQFF. CDR3 coding DNA: TGTGCCAGCAGCTTAATAGCGGGAGAAAATGAGCAGTTCTTC. The gene calls are TRBV7-9 and TRBJ2-1; TRBD2 aligns across 9 bases. In germline, CDR1 is SEHNR, CDR2 FQNEAQ (reference sequence). Unmatched junction bases numbered 3, after V lost 2 bases and J lost 7 bases. The CDR3 sequence is 14 residues long.